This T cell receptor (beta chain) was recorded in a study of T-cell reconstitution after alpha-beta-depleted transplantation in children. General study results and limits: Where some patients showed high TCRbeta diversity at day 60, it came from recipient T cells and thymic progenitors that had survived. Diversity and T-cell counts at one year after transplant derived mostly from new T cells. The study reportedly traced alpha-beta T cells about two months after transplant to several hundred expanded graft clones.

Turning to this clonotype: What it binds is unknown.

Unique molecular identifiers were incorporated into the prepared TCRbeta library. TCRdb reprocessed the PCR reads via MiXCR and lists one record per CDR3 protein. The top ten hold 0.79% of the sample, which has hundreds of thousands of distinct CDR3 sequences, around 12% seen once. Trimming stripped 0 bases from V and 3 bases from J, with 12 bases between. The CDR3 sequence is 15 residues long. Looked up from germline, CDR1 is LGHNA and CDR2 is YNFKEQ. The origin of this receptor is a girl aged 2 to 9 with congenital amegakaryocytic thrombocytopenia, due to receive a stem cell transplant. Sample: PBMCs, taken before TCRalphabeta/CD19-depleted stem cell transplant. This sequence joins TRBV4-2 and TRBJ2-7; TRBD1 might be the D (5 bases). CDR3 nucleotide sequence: TGTGCCAGCAGCCAAGATAAGAACAGGTTCTACGAGCAGTACTTC. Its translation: CASSQDKNRFYEQYF.